This T cell receptor (beta chain) was sequenced in a study of blood T cell repertoires in COVID-19. The overall study: The analysed material was cDNA or gDNA that came from T cells, B-cell-depleted T cells, or PBMCs.

Original methodology: Scientists estimated how many nucleated cells there were by amplifying reference gene primers. The assay was immunoSEQ multiplex PCR, and TCRdb's table has in-frame clones only and misses some. V, J and clone size derive from that table, while D and trimming were established from the DNA sequence. The table lists about 15,000 clones, 65% to 85% of them singletons. The V gene lost 6 bases and the J gene lost 1 base, with 13 bases spanning the gap. The length of the CDR3 is 15 residues. Germline V gene sequence: CDR1 LNHDA, CDR2 SQIVND (reference sequence). This clonotype was obtained from a human donor in a cohort sampled during active COVID-19. The sequenced material came from peripheral blood. The rearrangement uses TRBV19 and TRBJ1-3, with D maybe TRBD1 (6 bases). This CDR3 is CASRTGRVSGNTIYF. CDR3 sequence (DNA): TGTGCCAGTAGGACAGGCCGCGTGTCTGGAAACACCATATATTTT.